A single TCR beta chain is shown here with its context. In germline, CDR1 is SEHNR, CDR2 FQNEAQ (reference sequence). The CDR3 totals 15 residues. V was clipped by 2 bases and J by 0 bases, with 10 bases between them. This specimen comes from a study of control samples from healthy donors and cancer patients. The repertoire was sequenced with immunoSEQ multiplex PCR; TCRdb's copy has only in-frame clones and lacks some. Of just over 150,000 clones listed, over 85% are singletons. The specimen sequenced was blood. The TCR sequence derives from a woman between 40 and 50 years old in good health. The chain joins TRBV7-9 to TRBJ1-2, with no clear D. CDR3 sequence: CASSLSTGSNYGYTF. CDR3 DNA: TGTGCCAGCAGCTTATCGACCGGTTCTAACTATGGCTACACCTTC.